This is a list of T cell receptor beta chains from one sample in a study of neurological immune-mediated disorders. TCRdb independently ran MiXCR on the 5' RACE reads; one entry per CDR3 protein. The profile shows tens of thousands of distinct CDR3 sequences, 3% to 4.5% of them singletons. What was sequenced was PBMCs. The source is a man between 60 and 75 years old with multiple sclerosis. CDR3s include the opening cysteine and the closing phenylalanine or tryptophan. The D gene is left open where the match is weak. Part of the rows lack a size; the others show once, few, many or a class for expanded clones.

D,size,V,J,CDR3,DNA
NA,many,TRBV28,TRBJ2-1,CASSLLRGGEQFF,TGTGCCAGCAGTTTATTAAGGGGGGGTGAGCAGTTCTTC
NA,many,TRBV20-1,TRBJ1-1,CSASPYRDTEAFF,TGCAGTGCTAGTCCCTACCGCGACACTGAAGCTTTCTTT
TRBD2,many,TRBV11-2,TRBJ2-1,CASSFGAGGVSEQFF,TGTGCCAGCAGCTTTGGGGCGGGGGGGGTAAGTGAGCAGTTCTTC
NA,many,TRBV9,TRBJ2-1,CASSVGLATSRNEQFF,TGTGCCAGCAGCGTAGGGCTAGCTACGTCGAGGAATGAGCAGTTCTTC
TRBD1,many,TRBV6-1,TRBJ1-1,CASTPTGGTEAFF,TGTGCCAGCACCCCGACAGGGGGGACTGAAGCTTTCTTT
TRBD1,many,TRBV29-1,TRBJ2-7,CSAVGDRGYDEQYF,TGCAGTGCTGTGGGGGACAGGGGTTACGACGAGCAGTACTTC
NA,many,TRBV27,TRBJ2-7,CASGPANPYEQYF,TGTGCCAGCGGTCCGGCTAACCCCTACGAGCAGTACTTC
NA,many,TRBV20-1,TRBJ1-2,CSARVPGHNYGYTF,TGCAGTGCTAGAGTCCCAGGTCATAACTATGGCTACACCTTC
NA,many,TRBV5-5,TRBJ2-5,CASSLDGAGGKTQYF,TGTGCCAGCAGCTTGGACGGGGCGGGTGGAAAGACCCAGTACTTC
TRBD1,many,TRBV6-1,TRBJ2-1,CASSPLGQGALNEQFF,TGTGCCAGCTCGCCCCTGGGACAGGGGGCGCTGAATGAGCAGTTCTTC
NA,many,TRBV24-1,TRBJ1-5,CATSDGRRRRGGQPQHF,TGTGCCACCAGTGATGGGCGTCGCCGCAGGGGCGGTCAGCCCCAGCATTTT
NA,many,TRBV3-1,TRBJ2-3,CASSPPFTDTQYF,TGTGCCAGCAGCCCTCCCTTCACAGATACGCAGTATTTT
NA,many,TRBV5-1,TRBJ1-2,CASSLDSGLYYGYTF,TGCGCCAGCAGCTTGGATTCAGGGCTTTACTATGGCTACACCTTC
NA,many,TRBV10-3,TRBJ2-1,CAISRDAVGEQFF,TGTGCCATCAGCCGGGACGCCGTCGGAGAGCAGTTCTTC
TRBD2,NA,TRBV5-5,TRBJ2-1,CASSLYSGGASNEQFF,TGTGCCAGCAGCTTGTACAGCGGGGGGGCTTCCAATGAGCAGTTCTTC
NA,many,TRBV28,TRBJ2-6,CASSLAGQFSGANVLTF,TGTGCCAGCAGTTTAGCCGGTCAATTCTCTGGGGCCAACGTCCTGACTTTC
NA,NA,TRBV12-3/TRBV12-4,TRBJ2-1,CASSLETGEYEQFF,TGTGCCAGCAGTTTGGAGACAGGCGAGTATGAGCAGTTCTTC
TRBD2,many,TRBV20-1,TRBJ2-1,CSATRLAGGYNEQFF,TGCAGTGCTACTCGACTAGCGGGGGGGTACAATGAGCAGTTCTTC
TRBD2,many,TRBV20-1,TRBJ2-1,CSATSGRASGSDEQFF,TGCAGTGCTACCTCGGGGCGGGCTAGCGGGAGCGATGAGCAGTTCTTC
TRBD2,many,TRBV20-1,TRBJ2-5,CSARGGTSGFPETQYF,TGCAGTGCTAGAGGCGGGACTAGTGGGTTCCCAGAGACCCAGTACTTC
NA,many,TRBV14,TRBJ1-3,CASSRNVGWDTIYF,TGTGCCAGCAGCCGCAACGTGGGCTGGGACACCATATATTTT
TRBD1,many,TRBV7-6,TRBJ1-1,CASSSGGGSEAFF,TGTGCCAGCAGCTCAGGGGGCGGGTCTGAAGCTTTCTTT
NA,many,TRBV5-8,TRBJ1-2,CASSFRNYGYTF,TGTGCCAGCAGCTTCAGGAACTATGGCTACACCTTC
NA,many,TRBV5-1,TRBJ2-4,CASSLESGGGNIQYF,TGCGCCAGCAGCTTGGAAAGCGGAGGGGGAAACATTCAGTACTTC
NA,many,TRBV10-3,TRBJ2-7,CAILSSASYEQYF,TGTGCCATCCTGTCCTCCGCAAGCTACGAGCAGTACTTC
TRBD2,many,TRBV7-8,TRBJ2-1,CASSASVLAGGPYNEQFF,TGTGCCAGCAGCGCGAGCGTACTAGCGGGGGGGCCCTACAATGAGCAGTTCTTC
NA,many,TRBV5-1,TRBJ2-7,CASSAGPSYEQYF,TGCGCCAGCAGCGCGGGACCCTCCTACGAGCAGTACTTC
TRBD2,many,TRBV7-3,TRBJ2-3,CASSMGLAGTTDTQYF,TGTGCCAGCAGCATGGGACTAGCGGGGACCACAGATACGCAGTATTTT
TRBD1,many,TRBV2,TRBJ2-7,CASSLTSGTGIDEQYF,TGTGCCAGCAGTCTTACATCCGGGACAGGCATTGACGAGCAGTACTTC
NA,NA,TRBV5-1,TRBJ1-6,CASAVYGGRDSPLHF,TGCGCCAGCGCTGTGTATGGTGGTCGGGATTCACCCCTCCACTTT
TRBD2,few,TRBV28,TRBJ2-3,CASSHGLAGGTDTQYF,TGTGCCAGCAGTCACGGACTAGCGGGAGGTACAGATACGCAGTATTTT
NA,NA,TRBV20-1,TRBJ2-7,CSARGSVNEQYF,TGCAGTGCTAGGGGCTCGGTCAACGAGCAGTACTTC
NA,many,TRBV30,TRBJ2-4,CAWSVLYGNIQYF,TGTGCCTGGAGTGTATTGTACGGGAACATTCAGTACTTC
TRBD1,many,TRBV11-2,TRBJ1-2,CASSLFTGGINNYGYTF,TGTGCCAGCAGCTTATTTACAGGGGGCATTAATAACTATGGCTACACCTTC
TRBD1,many,TRBV6-1,TRBJ1-1,CASRGQGMGPEAFF,TGTGCCAGCAGGGGACAGGGAATGGGGCCTGAAGCTTTCTTT
TRBD1,many,TRBV19,TRBJ2-3,CASNDRGWDTQYF,TGTGCCAGTAACGACAGGGGCTGGGATACGCAGTATTTT
NA,many,TRBV5-1,TRBJ2-3,CASSLVLGTDTQYF,TGCGCCAGCAGCTTGGTACTGGGCACAGATACGCAGTATTTT
NA,many,TRBV7-3,TRBJ1-1,CASSETGGTEAFF,TGTGCCAGCAGCGAAACTGGGGGCACTGAAGCTTTCTTT
NA,many,TRBV7-2,TRBJ2-7,CASSPGPDSRYEQYF,TGTGCCAGCAGCCCTGGCCCGGACAGCCGATACGAGCAGTACTTC
TRBD2,many,TRBV5-8,TRBJ2-3,CASSLPGLAGEADTQYF,TGTGCCAGCAGCTTGCCCGGACTAGCGGGAGAAGCAGATACGCAGTATTTT
NA,many,TRBV7-2,TRBJ2-5,CASSSGAGSETQYF,TGTGCCAGCAGCTCGGGTGCAGGTAGCGAGACCCAGTACTTC
NA,NA,TRBV7-2,TRBJ2-3,CASSSGPRFADTQYF,TGTGCCAGCAGCTCGGGACCGAGGTTCGCAGATACGCAGTATTTT
NA,many,TRBV12-3/TRBV12-4,TRBJ1-5,CASSLGDWADSNQPQHF,TGTGCCAGCAGTTTAGGGGATTGGGCAGATAGCAATCAGCCCCAGCATTTT
TRBD1,many,TRBV6-5,TRBJ1-6,CASSYSLTGRNHNSPLHF,TGTGCCAGCAGTTACTCTTTGACAGGGAGAAACCATAATTCACCCCTCCACTTT
TRBD2,many,TRBV20-1,TRBJ2-5,CSAIGGGGAGETQYF,TGCAGTGCTATAGGAGGCGGGGGGGCCGGAGAGACCCAGTACTTC
NA,many,TRBV5-6,TRBJ2-7,CASSGGRGRSSYEQYF,TGTGCCAGCAGCGGGGGACGGGGCAGAAGCTCCTACGAGCAGTACTTC
NA,many,TRBV10-3,TRBJ2-2,CAISEEGGTGELFF,TGTGCCATCAGTGAAGAGGGGGGGACCGGGGAGCTGTTTTTT
NA,many,TRBV6-5,TRBJ2-2,CASSPYTGELFF,TGTGCCAGCAGTCCTTACACCGGGGAGCTGTTTTTT
NA,many,TRBV7-9,TRBJ1-2,CAIRVEGMYGYTF,TGTGCCATCCGGGTGGAGGGGATGTATGGCTACACCTTC
NA,many,TRBV12-3/TRBV12-4,TRBJ2-7,CASSRLGVGRAYEQYF,TGTGCCAGCAGTCGACTAGGAGTGGGGCGCGCCTACGAGCAGTACTTC
NA,many,TRBV6-6,TRBJ1-1,CASSYVRVRSTEAFF,TGTGCCAGCAGTTACGTCAGGGTGAGAAGCACTGAAGCTTTCTTT
NA,many,TRBV5-1,TRBJ2-2,CASSLWPADGELFF,TGCGCCAGCAGCTTGTGGCCTGCGGACGGGGAGCTGTTTTTT
NA,many,TRBV5-1,TRBJ1-1,CASSTGLNTEAFF,TGCGCCAGCAGCACGGGCTTGAACACTGAAGCTTTCTTT
NA,many,TRBV12-3/TRBV12-4,TRBJ2-1,CASSLVEGNEQFF,TGTGCCAGCAGTTTAGTCGAGGGGAATGAGCAGTTCTTC
TRBD2,many,TRBV7-9,TRBJ2-1,CASSSIVAGGYNEQFF,TGTGCCAGCAGCTCGATCGTAGCGGGGGGTTACAATGAGCAGTTCTTC
NA,many,TRBV11-2,TRBJ2-2,CASSLAGARELFF,TGTGCCAGCAGCTTAGCCGGGGCCAGGGAGCTGTTTTTT
NA,many,TRBV20-1,TRBJ1-2,CSARDSKGTTYGYTF,TGCAGTGCTAGAGATTCTAAGGGGACTACCTATGGCTACACCTTC
TRBD1,many,TRBV29-1,TRBJ1-2,CSVSPDRDGGYTF,TGCAGCGTCTCCCCGGACAGGGATGGCGGCTACACCTTC
NA,many,TRBV5-1,TRBJ1-1,CASSSSGLLNTEAFF,TGCGCCAGCAGCTCTTCAGGGTTATTGAACACTGAAGCTTTCTTT
NA,many,TRBV11-1,TRBJ2-1,CASSRPGRDEQFF,TGTGCCAGCAGCCGTCCGGGCAGGGATGAGCAGTTCTTC